This TCR beta chain comes out of a study of blood T cell repertoires in COVID-19. This clone was counted once. Original processing notes: Researchers report that nucleated cell counts were estimated from reference gene primer amplification. Profiled with immunoSEQ multiplex PCR; TCRdb holds only in-frame clones, not every one. V and J calls and clone size come straight from that table; D and trimming were deduced from the DNA. The table includes about 280,000 clones, 80% to 90% detected once. CDR1 and CDR2 from the germline V gene are SGDLS and YYNGEE. The CDR3 covers 14 residues. V was pared by 4 bases and J by 0 bases, with 10 bases between.

This TCR was recovered from a woman aged 45-59 years who had recovered from COVID-19. The material sequenced was peripheral blood. The J gene is TRBJ1-1, the V gene TRBV9; perhaps TRBD1 as D (6 bases). The CDR3 sequence is CASSPWDMNTEAFF. In DNA form, the CDR3 reads TGTGCCAGCAGCCCGTGGGACATGAACACTGAAGCTTTCTTT.